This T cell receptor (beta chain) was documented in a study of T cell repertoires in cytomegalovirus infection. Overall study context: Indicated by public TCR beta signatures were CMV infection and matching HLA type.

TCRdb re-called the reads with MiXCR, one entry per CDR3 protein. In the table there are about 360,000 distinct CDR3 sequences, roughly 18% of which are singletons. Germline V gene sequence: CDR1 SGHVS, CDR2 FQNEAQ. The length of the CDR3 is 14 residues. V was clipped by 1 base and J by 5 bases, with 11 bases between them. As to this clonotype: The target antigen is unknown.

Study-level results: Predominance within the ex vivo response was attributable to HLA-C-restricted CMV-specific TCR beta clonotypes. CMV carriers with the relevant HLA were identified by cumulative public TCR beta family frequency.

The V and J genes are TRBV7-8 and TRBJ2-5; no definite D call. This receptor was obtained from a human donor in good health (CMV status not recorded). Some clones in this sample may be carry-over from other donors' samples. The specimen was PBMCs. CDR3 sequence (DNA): TGTGCCAGCAGCTTAGATAGTGGGGTCGAGACCCAGTACTTC. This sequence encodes CASSLDSGVETQYF. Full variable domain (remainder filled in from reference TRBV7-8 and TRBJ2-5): GAGVSQSPRYKVAKRGQDVALRCDPISGHVSLFWYQQALGQGPEFLTYFQNEAQLDKSGLPSDRFFAERPEGSVSTLKIQRTQQEDSAVYLCASSLDSGVETQYFGPGTRLLVL.